This entry lists 12 T cell receptor beta chains sequenced from one sample in a study of OX40 agonist ivuxolimab in advanced cancers. Method: immunoSEQ multiplex PCR; TCRdb's copy keeps in-frame clones and lacks some. The sample comprises 30,000 to 45,000 clones, approximately 78% of which are singletons, and 22% rests with the top ten. The sample in question was CD4+ or CD8+ T cells sorted from blood, obtained in a trial of the OX40 agonist ivuxolimab. The origin of the receptors is an adult with an advanced solid tumor such as melanoma, head and neck, liver or kidney cancer.

The chain couples TRBV6-5 to TRBJ1-2, with 7 bases aligning to TRBD1. Per germline, CDR1 MNHEY and CDR2 SVGAGI. CDR3 length equals 13 residues. The J segment lost 8 bases and the V segment lost 5 bases, leaving 8 bases of the junction unmatched. The CDR3 protein is CASSEKGGDGYTF. The CDR3 nucleotides are TGTGCCAGCAGTGAAAAAGGGGGCGACGGCTACACCTTC.

The CDR3 sequence is CASSMSGQLSDTQYF. CDR3 bases: TGTGCCAGCAGTATGTCAGGGCAGCTTTCGGATACGCAGTATTTT. V gene TRBV28 combines with J gene TRBJ2-3, with a weak D call TRBD1 (5 bases). This CDR3 has 15 residues. V dropped 5 bases and J dropped 6 bases, with 18 bases sitting between them. Per the germline V gene, CDR1 is MDHEN and CDR2 is SYDVKM. The whole variable domain, filled in from reference TRBV28 and TRBJ2-3, reads DVKVTQSSRYLVKRTGEKVFLECVQDMDHENMFWYRQDPGLGLRLIYFSYDVKMKEKGDIPEGYSVSREKKERFSLILESASTNQTSMYLCASSMSGQLSDTQYFGPGTRLTVL.

The chain links TRBV28 to TRBJ1-2; D unclear. The germline V gene encodes CDR1 MDHEN and CDR2 SYDVKM. The V gene lost 5 bases and the J gene lost 4 bases, with 5 bases spanning the gap. The CDR3 is made up of 11 amino acids. The CDR3 is CASSGVYGYTF. In DNA form, the CDR3 reads TGTGCCAGCAGTGGAGTCTATGGCTACACCTTC.

V and J are TRBV7-3 and TRBJ2-7; D may be TRBD2 (5 bases). The CDR3 is 14 amino acids. V was clipped by 2 bases and J by 2 bases, with 10 bases between them. CDR1 is SGHTA and CDR2 is FQGTGA in the germline V gene. CDR3 protein: CASSLAGGAYEQYF. CDR3 DNA: TGTGCCAGCAGCTTAGCGGGCGGAGCCTACGAGCAGTACTTC.

This clone was observed a handful of times. The chain links TRBV5-1 to TRBJ1-2; D call uncertain. This CDR3 comprises 13 residues. The germline V gene encodes CDR1 SGHRS and CDR2 YFSETQ. V gave up 5 bases and J gave up 7 bases, with 15 bases separating them. CDR3 sequence reads: CASRAGPRTGYTF. DNA for the CDR3: TGCGCCAGCAGGGCCGGGCCCCGGACTGGCTACACCTTC.

V and J are TRBV5-4 and TRBJ2-3, with 9 nucleotides matching TRBD2. CDR1 SGHNT and CDR2 YYREEE come from the germline V gene (reference sequence). Trimming cost V 5 bases and J 4 bases; bases outside gene matches: 8. The CDR3 is 15 residues long. The DNA of the CDR3 is TGTGCCAGCAGTTACGGACTAGCGTCCGCAGATACGCAGTATTTT. It yields the protein CASSYGLASADTQYF.

In the case of this clone: The junction does not match germline at one end; this may be a read error. The chain combines TRBV7-7 with TRBJ2-5, with TRBD1 matching 8 bases. The CDR3 length is 15 residues. Germline CDR1 SSHAT, CDR2 FNYEAQ (reference sequence). The CDR3 reads CASSFLPQGAETQYF. Written as DNA, the CDR3 is TGTGCTAGCAGCTTCCTTCCCCAGGGGGCAGAGACCCAGTACTTC. The whole variable domain, remainder taken from reference TRBV7-7 and TRBJ2-5, is GAGVSQSPRYKVTKRGQDVTLRCDPISSHATLYWYQQALGQGPEFLTYFNYEAQPDKSGLPSDRFSAERPEGSISTLTIQRTEQRDSAMYRCASSFLPQGAETQYFGPGTRLLVL.

The chain joins TRBV5-6 to TRBJ1-6; D uncertain. Germline CDR1 and CDR2: SGHDT and YYEEEE. Trimming removed 1 base at V and 7 bases at J, with 9 bases between. The CDR3 is 14 amino acids. Here the CDR3 DNA reads TGTGCCAGCAGCTTGTTAGGGTCAAATTCACCCCTCCACTTT. This encodes CASSLLGSNSPLHF.

The rearrangement uses TRBV19 and TRBJ1-2, with D perhaps TRBD1 (5 bases). Germline assignment: CDR1 LNHDA and CDR2 SQIVND (reference sequence). With 11 bases removed from V and 8 bases from J, the gap between germline ends came to 15 bases. The CDR3 consists of 11 residues. The CDR3 here is CAGREGKGYTF. The DNA of the CDR3 is TGTGCCGGACGGGAGGGGAAGGGCTACACCTTC. Using reference TRBV19 and TRBJ1-2 for the parts outside the CDR3, the full variable domain is DGGITQSPKYLFRKEGQNVTLSCEQNLNHDAMYWYRQDPGQGLRLIYYSQIVNDFQKGDIAEGYSVSREKKESFPLTVTSAQKNPTAFYLCAGREGKGYTFGSGTRLTVV.

J is TRBJ1-2 and V is TRBV19; D not resolved. This CDR3 contains 14 residues. The V gene's germline CDR1 is LNHDA and CDR2 SQIVND (reference sequence). The V end lost 7 bases, the J end lost 5 bases, and 17 bases lay between the germline ends. The CDR3 sequence is CASTTEKGGYGYTF. Here the CDR3 DNA reads TGTGCCAGTACCACTGAAAAGGGAGGGTATGGCTACACCTTC. Looking up the rest from reference TRBV19 and TRBJ1-2 gives the full variable domain: DGGITQSPKYLFRKEGQNVTLSCEQNLNHDAMYWYRQDPGQGLRLIYYSQIVNDFQKGDIAEGYSVSREKKESFPLTVTSAQKNPTAFYLCASTTEKGGYGYTFGSGTRLTVV.

V and J are TRBV28 and TRBJ2-5, with unresolved D. V was trimmed by 4 bases and J by 4 bases, leaving 10 bases between them. The length of the CDR3 is 13 residues. The germline gives CDR1 MDHEN, CDR2 SYDVKM. Here the CDR3 reads CASSSPALETQYF. In DNA form, the CDR3 reads TGTGCCAGCAGTTCTCCCGCCCTAGAGACCCAGTACTTC.

Only a few counts were recorded for this clone. The CDR3 here is CASSWGTAYGYTF. The CDR3 bases are TGTGCCAGCAGCTGGGGGACGGCCTATGGCTACACCTTC. The gene calls are TRBV28 and TRBJ1-2, with a possible D match to TRBD1 (5 bases). Between the trimmed V and J ends, which lost 6 bases and 4 bases, there was a span of 12 bases. Looked up from germline, CDR1 is MDHEN and CDR2 is SYDVKM. CDR3 size: 13 residues.